A single sample gave rise to the 14 T cell receptor beta chains below, sequenced in a study of persistence of HIV-infected CD4 T cells. An overlapping HIV-1 Gag peptide pool stimulated these cells at roughly 1 ug/peptide/mL. Sorting of responding CD4+ T cells relied on upregulated CD40 ligand together with CD69. Sequencing used immunoSEQ version 4 in survey mode. Measured with immunoSEQ multiplex PCR; TCRdb has only the in-frame clones, and not every one. The sample has 24,000 or so clones, about 74% seen once; the top ten hold about 1.8%. For these TCRs, the target antigens are not known. The sample here was CD4+ T cells sorted from PBMCs after roughly 18-hour stimulation, taken from a patient who received antiretroviral therapy. The origin of the receptors is an adult man with HIV who was CMV-seropositive.

V usage is TRBV2 and J usage is TRBJ2-1; D call uncertain. Germline CDR1 SNHLY, CDR2 FYNNEI. The V end was cut by 0 bases, the J end by 8 bases, with 14 bases between. The length of the CDR3 is 15 residues. CDR3 coding DNA: TGTGCCAGCAGTGAAGCCGGGCCAAGGGCGCATGAGCAGTTCTTC. This sequence encodes CASSEAGPRAHEQFF.

The chain combines TRBV7-2 with TRBJ2-7; 16 bases are shared with TRBD2. The V gene's germline CDR1 is SGHTA and CDR2 FQGNSA. V shed 4 bases, J shed 2 bases, and the junction held 8 bases outside the gene matches. The CDR3 is 18 residues long. CDR3 in amino acids: CASSSRSGTSGGAYEQYF. For the CDR3, the DNA is TGTGCCAGCAGCTCGCGATCCGGGACTAGCGGGGGGGCCTACGAGCAGTACTTC.

Written as DNA, the CDR3 is TGTGCCAGTAGTATGTCTGGGAAAGACTATGGCTACACCTTC. Its translation: CASSMSGKDYGYTF. The chain combines TRBV19 with TRBJ1-2, with D unresolved. V lost 3 bases and J 3 bases, leaving 11 bases between the germline ends. Germline V lookup: CDR1 LNHDA, CDR2 SQIVND (reference sequence). The CDR3 contains 14 residues.

The rearrangement uses TRBV3-1 (or the pseudogene TRBV3-2) and TRBJ2-5; D is unresolved. The CDR3 sequence is 10 residues long. Per germline, CDR1 LGHDT and CDR2 YNNKEL (reference sequence). Trimming stripped 0 bases from V and 7 bases from J, with 0 bases between. This chain's CDR3 is CASSQETQYF. The CDR3 bases are TGTGCCAGCAGCCAAGAGACCCAGTACTTC.

The rearrangement joins TRBV12-3 or TRBV12-4 to TRBJ1-4; 7 nucleotides align to TRBD1. J lost 5 bases, V lost 10 bases, and 7 bases had no gene match. The CDR3 consists of 13 residues. CDR3 residues: CATLRGGNEKLFF. In DNA form, the CDR3 reads TGTGCCACTCTCAGGGGGGGAAATGAAAAACTGTTTTTT.

To note about this clone: Relative to the germline gene, one junction end is altered; a read error may explain this. This chain uses TRBV6-1 with TRBJ2-7, with 7 positions matching TRBD1. Germline loops: CDR1 MNHNS, CDR2 SASEGT. The CDR3 consists of 13 residues. CDR3 in amino acids: CASSEARQGVLLF. CDR3 nucleotides: TGTGCCAGCAGTGAAGCTCGGCAGGGGGTCCTCTTATTC.

V and J are TRBV4-1 and TRBJ2-7; 7 bases are shared with TRBD1. V shed 2 bases, J shed 0 bases, and the junction held 16 bases outside the gene matches. The CDR3 contains 19 residues. Germline V gene lookup returns CDR1 MGHRA and CDR2 YSYEKL. CDR3 bases: TGCGCCAGCAGCCAACGTAAGATTGCAACCGGGACAGACTCCTACGAGCAGTACTTC. This sequence encodes CASSQRKIATGTDSYEQYF.

This clone was seen only a few times. The chain joins TRBV5-1 to TRBJ2-7; 9 bases agree with TRBD1. The CDR3 extends over 15 amino acids. Trimming took 3 bases from V and 7 from J; bases not matched to a gene: 11. Germline-derived CDR1 and CDR2 are SGHRS and YFSETQ. CDR3 sequence (DNA): TGCGCCAGCAGCTCCGCCGGGACAGGGCTCTATGAGCAGTACTTC. Translating it yields CASSSAGTGLYEQYF.

This clone was detected a few times. CDR3: CASSLSRAVYNSPLHF. CDR3 bases: TGTGCCAGCAGTTTAAGTCGGGCAGTATATAATTCACCCCTCCACTTT. The chain joins TRBV28 to TRBJ1-6; D gene ambiguous. Germline V CDR1 and CDR2: MDHEN, SYDVKM. The CDR3 is 16 amino acids. V lost 2 bases, J lost 4 bases, and 12 bases lay in between.

The chain links TRBV5-4 to TRBJ1-4, with TRBD1 as a possible D gene (6 bases). CDR1 SGHNT and CDR2 YYREEE come from the germline V gene (reference sequence). Trimming took off 0 bases at V and 3 bases at J, with 9 bases between the two ends. The CDR3 sequence is 15 residues long. This CDR3 reads CASSLETGSNEKLFF. Here the CDR3 DNA reads TGTGCCAGCAGCTTGGAGACAGGTTCTAATGAAAAACTGTTTTTT.

This sequence joins TRBV7-3 and TRBJ2-1, with 8 nucleotides matching TRBD2. CDR1 SGHTA and CDR2 FQGTGA come from the germline V gene. V shed 4 bases and J 1 base; nucleotides not matched to a gene: 3. The CDR3 extends over 15 amino acids. The CDR3 DNA is TGTGCCAGCAGCTCCGGGGGGGCATCCTACAATGAGCAGTTCTTC. This encodes CASSSGGASYNEQFF.

The chain recombines TRBV7-3 with TRBJ2-2; no clear D. The CDR3 spans 14 residues. Germline V gene sequence: CDR1 SGHTA, CDR2 FQGTGA. Trimming pared 6 bases from V and 0 bases from J, leaving 8 bases between. CDR3: CASSSRTNTGELFF. The CDR3 nucleotides are TGTGCCAGCAGTTCTCGGACGAACACCGGGGAGCTGTTTTTT.

This chain uses TRBV19 with TRBJ2-6; 12 nucleotides align to TRBD1. Germline CDR1 reads LNHDA; CDR2 reads SQIVND (reference sequence). The CDR3 covers 17 residues. The trim removed 6 bases at V and 4 bases at J, leaving 7 bases unmatched. The CDR3 DNA is TGTGCCAGTAGCCCGGGACAGGGGGCCGACGGGGCCAACGTCCTGACTTTC. This sequence encodes CASSPGQGADGANVLTF.

The chain joins TRBV6-5 to TRBJ2-6, with D possibly TRBD2 on 6 matching bases. V lost 2 bases to trimming and J lost 3 bases, with 11 bases between them. The CDR3 has 16 residues. Germline V gene data show CDR1 as MNHEY and CDR2 as SVGAGI. CDR3 DNA: TGTGCCAGCAGTTACAACCTGGGGGGTGGGGCCAACGTCCTGACTTTC. This encodes CASSYNLGGGANVLTF.